One T cell receptor beta chain is described in this entry. The data derive from a study of T cell changes during pregnancy in multiple sclerosis. The table came from immunoSEQ multiplex PCR; TCRdb's copy has only in-frame clones and leaves some out. Among 100,000 or so clones listed, 80% to 95% were seen once. This CDR3 is built from 14 residues. Germline CDR1 is SGHAT and CDR2 is FQNNGV. The V gene lost 6 bases and the J gene lost 4 bases, with 13 bases spanning the gap. The chain couples TRBV11-2 to TRBJ1-5; D not resolved. This specimen consisted of peripheral blood, obtained after pregnancy. This receptor was identified in a female donor with multiple sclerosis, enrolled in a pregnancy study. CDR3 loop: CASSQGVENQPQHF. The CDR3 DNA sequence: TGTGCCAGCAGTCAAGGCGTGGAGAATCAGCCCCAGCATTTT.